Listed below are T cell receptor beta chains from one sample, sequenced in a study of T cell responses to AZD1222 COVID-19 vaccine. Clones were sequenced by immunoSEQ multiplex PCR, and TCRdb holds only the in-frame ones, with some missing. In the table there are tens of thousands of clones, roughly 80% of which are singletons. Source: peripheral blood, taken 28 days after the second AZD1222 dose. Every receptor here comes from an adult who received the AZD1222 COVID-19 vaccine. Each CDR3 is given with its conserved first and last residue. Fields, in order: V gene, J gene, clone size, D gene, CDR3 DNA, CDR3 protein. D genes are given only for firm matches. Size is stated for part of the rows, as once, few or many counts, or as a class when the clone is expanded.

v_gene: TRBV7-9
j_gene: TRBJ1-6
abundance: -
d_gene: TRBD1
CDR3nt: TGTGCCAGCAGAAGTGGACAGGGGGCGGCTTCACCCCTCCACTTT
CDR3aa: CASRSGQGAASPLHF

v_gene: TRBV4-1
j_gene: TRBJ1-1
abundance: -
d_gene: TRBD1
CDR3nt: TGCGCCAGCAGCCATCGGACAGGGGGCGAAGCTTTCTTT
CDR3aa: CASSHRTGGEAFF

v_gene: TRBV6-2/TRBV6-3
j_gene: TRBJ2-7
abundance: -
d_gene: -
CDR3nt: TGTGCCAGCAGTCGGTACGGGGCCTACGAGCAGTACTTC
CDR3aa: CASSRYGAYEQYF

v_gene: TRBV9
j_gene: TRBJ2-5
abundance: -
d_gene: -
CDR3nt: TGTGCCAGCAGCGTAGGACAGGCAGGGGAGACCCAGTACTTC
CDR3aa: CASSVGQAGETQYF

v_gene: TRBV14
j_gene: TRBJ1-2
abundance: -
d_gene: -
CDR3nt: TGTGCCAGCAGCCAAGAAACAGTTCCCTCAACTTACTATGGCTACACCTTC
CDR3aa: CASSQETVPSTYYGYTF

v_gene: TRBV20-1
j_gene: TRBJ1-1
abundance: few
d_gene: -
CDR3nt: TGCAGTGCTAGAAGTAGTACGGCTTTCTTT
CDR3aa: CSARSSTAFF

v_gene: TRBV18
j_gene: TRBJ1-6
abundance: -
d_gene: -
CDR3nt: TGTGCCAGCTCACCTCCCGGGGGCTCCTATAATTCACCCCTCCACTTT
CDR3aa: CASSPPGGSYNSPLHF

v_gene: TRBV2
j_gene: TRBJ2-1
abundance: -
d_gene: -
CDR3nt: TGTGCCAGCAGTGAATGGGTTTTGGACAATGAGCAGTTCTTC
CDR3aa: CASSEWVLDNEQFF

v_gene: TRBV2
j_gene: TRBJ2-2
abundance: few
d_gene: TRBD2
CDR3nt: TGTGCCAGCAGTGTACTAGCGGGGGACCGGGAGCTGTTTTTT
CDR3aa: CASSVLAGDRELFF

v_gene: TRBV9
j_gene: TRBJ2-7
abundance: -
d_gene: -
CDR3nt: TGTGCCAGCAGCGTAGGGGGGCGGGGGCCCTACGAGCAGTACTTC
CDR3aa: CASSVGGRGPYEQYF

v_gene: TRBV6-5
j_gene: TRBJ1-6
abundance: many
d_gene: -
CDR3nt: TGTGCCAGCAGCCTGGGGCATAATTCACCCCTCCACTTT
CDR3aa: CASSLGHNSPLHF

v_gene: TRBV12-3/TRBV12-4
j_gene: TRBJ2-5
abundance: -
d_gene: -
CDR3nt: TGTGCCAGCACCCGACAGGTACAAGAGACCCAGTACTTC
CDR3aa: CASTRQVQETQYF

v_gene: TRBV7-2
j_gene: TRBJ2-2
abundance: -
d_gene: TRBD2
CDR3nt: TGTGCCACGCGGGGGGTTGGAAACACCGGGGAGCTGTTTTTT
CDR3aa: CATRGVGNTGELFF

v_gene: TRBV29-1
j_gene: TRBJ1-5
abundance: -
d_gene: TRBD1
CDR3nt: TGCAGCGTTGGGGACAGGTATGGTCAGCCCCAGCATTTT
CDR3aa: CSVGDRYGQPQHF

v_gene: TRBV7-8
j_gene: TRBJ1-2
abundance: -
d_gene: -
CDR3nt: TGTGCCAGCAGCCCGCTCATGGGTCCACGGAGCTACACCTTC
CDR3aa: CASSPLMGPRSYTF

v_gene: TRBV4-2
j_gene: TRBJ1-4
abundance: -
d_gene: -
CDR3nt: TGTGCCAGCAGCCAAAGTTCAGATGAAAAACTGTTTTTT
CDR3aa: CASSQSSDEKLFF

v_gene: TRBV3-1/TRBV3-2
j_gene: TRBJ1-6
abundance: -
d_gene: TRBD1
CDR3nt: TGTGCCAGCAGCGGGACAGGCTATAATTCACCCCTCCACTTT
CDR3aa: CASSGTGYNSPLHF

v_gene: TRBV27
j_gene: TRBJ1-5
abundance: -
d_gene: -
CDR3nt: TGTGCCAGCAGTTTACTGGCGGCCTCAGCCCAGCATTTT
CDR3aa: CASSLLAASAQHF

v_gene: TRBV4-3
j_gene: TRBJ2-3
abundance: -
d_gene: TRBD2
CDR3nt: TGCGCCAGCAGCCAACGTATAGCGGGGGAAGATACGCAGTATTTT
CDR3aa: CASSQRIAGEDTQYF

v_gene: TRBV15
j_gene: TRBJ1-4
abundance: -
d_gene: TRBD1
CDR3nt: TGTGCCACCAGCATCGACAGGGGAAATGAAAAACTGTTTTTT
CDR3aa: CATSIDRGNEKLFF

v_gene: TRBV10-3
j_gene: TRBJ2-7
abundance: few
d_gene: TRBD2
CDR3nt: TGTGCCATCAGTGAAGTACTAGCGGATACCTACGAGCAGTACTTC
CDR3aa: CAISEVLADTYEQYF

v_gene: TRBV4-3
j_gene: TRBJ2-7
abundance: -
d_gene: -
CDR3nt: TGCGCCAGCAGCCAACACCAGGGGGGAGGTGGGCAGTACTTC
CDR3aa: CASSQHQGGGGQYF

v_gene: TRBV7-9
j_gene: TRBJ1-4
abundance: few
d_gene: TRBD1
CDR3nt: TGTGCCAGCAGCTTAGGCAGGGGGGGCGAAAAACTGTTTTTT
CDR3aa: CASSLGRGGEKLFF

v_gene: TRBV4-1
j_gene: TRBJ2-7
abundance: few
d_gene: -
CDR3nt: TGCGCCAGCAGCCAATCAGGCCTTTCCTACGAGCAGTACTTC
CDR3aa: CASSQSGLSYEQYF

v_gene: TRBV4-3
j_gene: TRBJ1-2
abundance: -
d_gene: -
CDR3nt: TGCGCCAGCAGCCAAGAGGTTGGGACTGCCTATGGCTACACCTTC
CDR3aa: CASSQEVGTAYGYTF

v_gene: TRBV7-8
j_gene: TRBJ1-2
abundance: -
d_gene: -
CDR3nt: TGTGCCAGCAGCTTAGGCGGGGCAGGGGACGACCATGGCTACACCTTC
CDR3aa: CASSLGGAGDDHGYTF

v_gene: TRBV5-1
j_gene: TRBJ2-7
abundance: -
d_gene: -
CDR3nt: TGCGCCAGCAGCTTAAAACAGGGTTCCTACGAGCAGTACTTC
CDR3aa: CASSLKQGSYEQYF

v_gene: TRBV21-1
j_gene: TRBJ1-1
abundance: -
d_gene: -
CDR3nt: TGTGCCAGCAGCAAAGGTAGACAGGGGGACGCTGAAGCTTTCTTT
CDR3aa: CASSKGRQGDAEAFF

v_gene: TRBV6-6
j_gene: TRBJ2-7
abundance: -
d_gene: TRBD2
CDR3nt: TGTGCCAGCAGTTACTCGACTAGCGGGGGGTTGGAGCAGTACTTC
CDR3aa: CASSYSTSGGLEQYF

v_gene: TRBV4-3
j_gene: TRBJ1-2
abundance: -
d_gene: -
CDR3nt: TGCGCCAGCAGCCTACGACATGGGGGTGACTATGGCTACACCTTC
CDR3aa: CASSLRHGGDYGYTF

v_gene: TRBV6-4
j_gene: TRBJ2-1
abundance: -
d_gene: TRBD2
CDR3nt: TGTGCCAGCAGTGACTCGTCTAGCGGGGGGGCCTATGAGCAGTTCTTC
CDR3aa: CASSDSSSGGAYEQFF

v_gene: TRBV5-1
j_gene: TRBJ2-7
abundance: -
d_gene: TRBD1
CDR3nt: TGCGCCAGCACGGTCACAGGGGCCCACGAGCAGTACTTC
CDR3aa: CASTVTGAHEQYF

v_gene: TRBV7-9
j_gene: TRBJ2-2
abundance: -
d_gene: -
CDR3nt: TGTGCCAGCAGCTTTTACACGCCGGGCACCGGGGAGCTGTTTTTT
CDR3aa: CASSFYTPGTGELFF

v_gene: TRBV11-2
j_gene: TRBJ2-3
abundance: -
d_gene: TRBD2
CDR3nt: TGTGCCAGCAGCGGACTAGCGGGGATAACAGATACGCAGTATTTT
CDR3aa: CASSGLAGITDTQYF

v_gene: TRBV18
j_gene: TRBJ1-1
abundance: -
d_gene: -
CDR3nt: TGTGCCAGCTCCCCTGACAGAGGCCAGGGACCTGAAGCTTTCTTT
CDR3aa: CASSPDRGQGPEAFF

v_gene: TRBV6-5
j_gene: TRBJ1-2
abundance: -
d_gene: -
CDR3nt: TGTGCCAGCCTTGGCAGAAACTATGGCTACACCTTC
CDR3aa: CASLGRNYGYTF

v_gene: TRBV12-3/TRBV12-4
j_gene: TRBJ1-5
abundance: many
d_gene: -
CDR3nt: TGTGCCAGCAGTTTATGGGGGAATCAGCCCCAGCATTTT
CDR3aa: CASSLWGNQPQHF

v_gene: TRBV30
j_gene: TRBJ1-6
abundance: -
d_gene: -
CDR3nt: TGTGCCTGGGCAAAGATGGGTTTCGGGTCACCCCTCCACTTT
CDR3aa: CAWAKMGFGSPLHF

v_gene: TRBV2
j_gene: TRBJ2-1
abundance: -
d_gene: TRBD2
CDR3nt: TGTGCCAGCAGTTCGTTAGCGGGGGCGTACAATGAGCAGTTCTTC
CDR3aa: CASSSLAGAYNEQFF

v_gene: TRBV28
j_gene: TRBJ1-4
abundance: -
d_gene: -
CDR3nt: TGTGCCAGCAGTCCCCCGGGCAGGGCGGCTAATGAAAAACTGTTTTTT
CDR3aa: CASSPPGRAANEKLFF

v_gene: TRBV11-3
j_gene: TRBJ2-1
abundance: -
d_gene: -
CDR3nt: TGTGCCAGCAGCTTAGATCCGGGCAGGGGCAGTGACAATGAGCAGTTCTTC
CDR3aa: CASSLDPGRGSDNEQFF